This TCR beta chain was retrieved from a study of OX40 agonist ivuxolimab in advanced cancers. About the research overall: Antecedent anti-PD-1, anti-PD-L1 or anti-CTLA-4 therapy was permissible, with roughly 40% having received some. Three partial responders included one hepatocellular carcinoma patient and two cutaneous melanoma patients. The study, taken as a whole, reports: Partial responders at 0.1-3.0 mg/kg had among the lowest clonal expansion.

This clone appeared a single time. The antigen remains unidentified. Sequencing used immunoSEQ multiplex PCR; TCRdb keeps in-frame clones, though not all of them. The sample has around 94,000 clones; about 90% are singletons. CDR3 length equals 15 residues. Trimming cost V 0 bases and J 2 bases, with 11 bases left between them. CDR1 and CDR2 (germline): MNHNS, SASEGT. This receptor was obtained from an adult with an advanced solid tumor such as melanoma, head and neck, liver or kidney cancer. V gene TRBV6-1 combines with J gene TRBJ2-7, with D perhaps being TRBD1 or TRBD2 (5 bases each). Sequenced material: CD4+ or CD8+ T cells sorted from blood, taken in a trial of the OX40 agonist ivuxolimab. CDR3 in amino acids: CASSEAPGRTYEQYF. The CDR3 nucleotides read TGTGCCAGCAGTGAAGCCCCGGGACGGACCTACGAGCAGTACTTC.